This T cell receptor (beta chain) was recorded in a study of technical replicates of blood from a few donors (dated by TCRdb to about 2017). V trim: 4 bases; J trim: 6 bases; unmatched bases: 7. The cysteine opens and the phenylalanine closes a CDR3 of 14 amino acids. The entry retains the CDR3 DNA only, 42 bases that are in frame from base 1. CDR1 and CDR2, looked up from the germline V gene, are SGHTA and FQGTGA. Points on this clone: Its antigen has not been determined. Base qualities were left out, and no much larger clone turns up one base away.

The library was prepared using the immunoSEQ multiplex PCR assay. TCRdb provides this immuneACCESS table in a form limited to in-frame rearrangements. Some clones are lacking; in checked studies, under half of them reflect an unresolved V gene, and why the rest are absent is not known. A total of about 72,000 clones appear in this sample, more than 90% of them only once. The ten largest clones add up to over 0.35% of the sample. Sequencing was carried out using T cells isolated from PBMCs. This receptor was identified in a human donor in good health. The rearranged chain carries TRBV7-3 and TRBJ2-3, with 7 junctional bases fitting TRBD2. The CDR3 amino acid sequence is: CASSWSSGTDTQYF. The DNA reads as follows: TGTGCCAGCAGCTGGTCTAGCGGAACGGATACGCAGTATTTT. When the CDR3 is completed using the reference TRBV7-3 and TRBJ2-3 genes on either side, the full variable domain is GAGVSQTPSNKVTEKGKYVELRCDPISGHTALYWYRQSLGQGPEFLIYFQGTGAADDSGLPNDRFFAVRPEGSVSTLKIQRTERGDSAVYLCASSWSSGTDTQYFGPGTRLTVL.